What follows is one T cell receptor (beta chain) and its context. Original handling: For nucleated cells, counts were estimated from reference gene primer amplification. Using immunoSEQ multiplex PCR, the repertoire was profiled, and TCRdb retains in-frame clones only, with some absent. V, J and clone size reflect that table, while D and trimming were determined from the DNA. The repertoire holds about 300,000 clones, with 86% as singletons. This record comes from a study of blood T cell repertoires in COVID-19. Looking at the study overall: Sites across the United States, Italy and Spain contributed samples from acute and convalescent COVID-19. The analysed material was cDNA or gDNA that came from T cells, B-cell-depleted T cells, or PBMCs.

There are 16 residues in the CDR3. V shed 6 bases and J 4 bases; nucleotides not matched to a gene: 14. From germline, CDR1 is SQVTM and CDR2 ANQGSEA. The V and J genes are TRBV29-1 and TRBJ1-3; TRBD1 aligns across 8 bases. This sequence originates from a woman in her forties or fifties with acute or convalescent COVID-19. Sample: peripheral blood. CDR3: CSVLLVQGAGGNTIYF. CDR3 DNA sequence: TGCAGCGTCCTGCTGGTCCAGGGGGCGGGCGGAAACACCATATATTTT.